The rows below give T cell receptor beta chains drawn from one sample of a study of blood T cells in healthy people across ages. TCRdb re-analysed the 5' RACE reads in MiXCR, keeping a single row per CDR3 protein. Of about 970,000 distinct CDR3 sequences listed, about 53% are singletons. What was sequenced was blood. These receptors all come from a woman aged 55-69 years in good health. CDR3s include the opening cysteine and the closing phenylalanine or tryptophan. Fields, in order: D gene, clone size, V gene, J gene, CDR3 protein, CDR3 DNA. D genes are given only for firm matches. Expanded clones are given a class, and other clones once, few, many or no size at all.

TRBD1,.,TRBV7-2,TRBJ2-7,CASSPDRGKSYEQYF,TGTGCCAGCAGCCCAGACAGGGGTAAATCCTACGAGCAGTACTTC
TRBD2,.,TRBV6-2/TRBV6-3,TRBJ2-2,CASSLLSGIDTGELFF,TGTGCCAGCAGTTTACTTAGCGGGATAGACACCGGGGAGCTGTTTTTT
TRBD2,few,TRBV29-1,TRBJ2-7,CSVEAGEHSYEQYF,TGCAGCGTTGAGGCGGGGGAGCACTCCTACGAGCAGTACTTC
.,once,TRBV29-1,TRBJ2-7,CSVSHHYEQYF,TGCAGCGTCTCCCATCACTACGAGCAGTACTTC
.,few,TRBV29-1,TRBJ2-5,CSVVTPPKQTQYF,TGCAGCGTTGTTACCCCGCCCAAACAGACCCAGTACTTC
.,.,TRBV12-3/TRBV12-4,TRBJ2-7,CASSLTPGVYERYF,TGTGCCAGCAGTTTAACCCCCGGGGTTTACGAGCGGTACTTC
.,few,TRBV12-3/TRBV12-4,TRBJ2-7,CASTNLGVHEQYF,TGTGCCAGCACCAACCTTGGGGTCCACGAGCAGTACTTC
TRBD2,many,TRBV7-9,TRBJ2-1,CASNPAREGNEQFF,TGTGCCAGCAACCCCGCGCGGGAGGGGAATGAGCAGTTCTTC
.,once,TRBV7-6,TRBJ1-4,CATAGVENEKLFF,TGTGCCACGGCAGGGGTCGAAAATGAAAAACTGTTTTTT
TRBD1,.,TRBV12-3/TRBV12-4,TRBJ1-2,CASSLASNRDRGNYGYTF,TGTGCCAGCAGTTTAGCTTCGAACCGGGACAGGGGGAATTATGGCTACACCTTC
TRBD2,.,TRBV12-3/TRBV12-4,TRBJ2-1,CASSLRESSYNEQFF,TGTGCCAGCAGTTTGCGGGAGAGCTCCTACAATGAGCAGTTCTTC
.,few,TRBV18,TRBJ1-1,CASSWGGVNTEAFF,TGTGCCAGCTCATGGGGGGGGGTTAACACTGAAGCTTTCTTT
.,few,TRBV29-1,TRBJ2-3,CSVARGRTDTQYF,TGCAGCGTTGCTCGGGGCCGCACAGATACGCAGTATTTT
.,few,TRBV12-3/TRBV12-4,TRBJ1-4,CASSFQSGEKLFF,TGTGCCAGCAGTTTTCAGTCAGGTGAAAAACTGTTTTTT
TRBD1,few,TRBV7-9,TRBJ1-2,CASRRDRGGYTF,TGTGCCAGCCGCCGGGACAGGGGTGGCTACACCTTC
TRBD2,few,TRBV2,TRBJ2-5,CASKRTSGRETQYF,TGTGCCAGCAAACGGACTAGCGGGAGAGAGACCCAGTACTTC
TRBD1,.,TRBV4-2,TRBJ1-2,CVSSQVQGADYGYTF,TGTGTCAGCAGCCAGGTACAGGGGGCGGACTATGGCTACACCTTC
.,.,TRBV6-1,TRBJ1-1,CASSGGWGGTEAFF,TGTGCCAGCAGTGGCGGGTGGGGTGGCACTGAAGCTTTCTTT
TRBD2,.,TRBV20-1,TRBJ2-1,CSAKRDSHNEQFF,TGCAGTGCTAAGCGGGACTCCCACAATGAGCAGTTCTTC
TRBD1,.,TRBV29-1,TRBJ2-7,CSVEDVARGSYNEQYF,TGCAGCGTTGAAGACGTTGCCAGGGGGTCCTACAATGAGCAGTACTTC
.,.,TRBV4-1,TRBJ2-5,CTSRKPGSQETQYF,TGCACCAGCAGGAAGCCTGGCAGTCAAGAGACCCAGTACTTC
TRBD1,.,TRBV6-2/TRBV6-3,TRBJ1-2,CASSDRGANYGYTF,TGTGCCAGCAGTGACAGGGGAGCGAACTATGGCTACACCTTC
.,.,TRBV9,TRBJ1-1,CASSVETMNTEAFF,TGTGCCAGCAGCGTAGAAACGATGAACACTGAAGCTTTCTTT
TRBD1,few,TRBV7-9,TRBJ1-1,CASSLGDSTEAFF,TGTGCCAGCAGCTTAGGGGACAGTACCGAAGCTTTCTTT
.,few,TRBV4-1,TRBJ2-7,CASSQVWNGVPSYEQYF,TGCGCCAGCAGCCAAGTTTGGAACGGGGTCCCATCCTACGAGCAGTACTTC
TRBD1,.,TRBV4-3,TRBJ2-7,CASSHRQGPYEQYF,TGCGCCAGCAGCCATAGACAGGGTCCCTACGAGCAGTACTTC
.,.,TRBV2,TRBJ2-7,CAKSLGQGMYF,TGTGCCAAATCACTCGGGCAGGGAATGTACTTC
.,many,TRBV5-1,TRBJ1-1,CASSLGSGVNTEAFF,TGCGCCAGCAGCTTGGGTTCGGGGGTGAACACTGAAGCTTTCTTT
.,.,TRBV6-1,TRBJ2-1,CASSANPWSEQFF,TGTGCCAGCAGTGCAAACCCATGGAGTGAGCAGTTCTTC
TRBD1,.,TRBV6-2/TRBV6-3,TRBJ2-1,CASSTDRAYNEQFF,TGTGCCAGCAGCACGGACAGGGCCTACAATGAGCAGTTCTTC
.,.,TRBV3-1,TRBJ2-7,CASRGGGVGQYF,TGTGCCAGCAGGGGAGGCGGCGTGGGGCAGTACTTC
.,.,TRBV4-1,TRBJ2-4,CASNQWGGLAKNIQYF,TGCGCCAGCAACCAATGGGGCGGATTAGCCAAAAACATTCAGTACTTC
TRBD1,.,TRBV29-1,TRBJ2-1,CSVEVTGQPYNEQFF,TGCAGCGTTGAAGTGACAGGGCAACCCTACAATGAGCAGTTCTTC
.,few,TRBV10-3,TRBJ2-5,CAISEAGGLETQYF,TGTGCCATCAGTGAGGCTGGGGGGTTGGAGACCCAGTACTTC
.,.,TRBV3-1,TRBJ2-5,CASSQGLYGQYF,TGTGCCAGCAGCCAAGGCCTCTATGGGCAGTACTTC
TRBD1,.,TRBV15,TRBJ2-4,CATSREASGTGGTPAENIQYF,TGTGCCACCAGCAGAGAGGCTTCCGGGACAGGGGGAACTCCGGCCGAAAACATTCAGTACTTC
TRBD2,.,TRBV7-8,TRBJ2-2,CASSKQTGGPAGELFF,TGTGCCAGCAGCAAGCAAACGGGAGGGCCCGCCGGGGAGCTGTTTTTT
.,.,TRBV7-2,TRBJ2-2,CASSIETRVRANTGELFF,TGTGCCAGCAGCATAGAGACTCGCGTCAGAGCTAACACCGGGGAGCTGTTTTTT
.,.,TRBV10-2,TRBJ2-2,CASSEPALGGWTGELFF,TGCGCCAGCAGTGAGCCGGCCCTCGGGGGATGGACCGGGGAGCTGTTTTTT
.,few,TRBV20-1,TRBJ1-2,CSARGGLSYGYTF,TGCAGTGCTAGAGGGGGTCTGTCGTATGGCTACACCTTC
TRBD1,.,TRBV7-9,TRBJ1-4,CASSSGTGRDEKLFF,TGTGCCAGCAGCTCCGGGACAGGGCGGGATGAAAAACTGTTTTTT
.,.,TRBV12-3/TRBV12-4,TRBJ2-5,CASSLYPGPATVVETQYF,TGTGCCAGCAGTTTATACCCGGGGCCAGCTACGGTAGTCGAGACCCAGTACTTC
.,.,TRBV18,TRBJ1-5,CASSPGSAMNQPQHF,TGTGCCAGCTCACCAGGTTCAGCTATGAATCAGCCCCAGCATTTT
TRBD1,.,TRBV20-1,TRBJ2-7,CSANKGQGASEQYF,TGCAGTGCGAACAAGGGACAGGGGGCTTCCGAGCAGTACTTC
.,.,TRBV29-1,TRBJ2-5,CSVEGGRGIQETQYF,TGCAGCGTTGAGGGTGGGAGGGGGATTCAAGAGACCCAGTACTTC
TRBD1,few,TRBV16,TRBJ2-7,CASSLEQGQGLYEQYF,TGTGCCAGCAGCCTAGAACAGGGACAGGGACTTTACGAGCAGTACTTC
TRBD1,few,TRBV12-3/TRBV12-4,TRBJ2-1,CASSPLDRGHNEQFF,TGTGCCAGCAGTCCGCTCGACAGGGGCCACAATGAGCAGTTCTTC
TRBD2,.,TRBV18,TRBJ2-7,CASSPRAGGTTYEQYF,TGTGCCAGCTCACCAAGAGCGGGAGGAACAACCTACGAGCAGTACTTC
.,few,TRBV7-9,TRBJ2-1,CASSLIGSSYNEQFF,TGTGCCAGCAGCCTAATCGGGAGCTCCTACAATGAGCAGTTCTTC
TRBD2,.,TRBV28,TRBJ2-7,CASSLSFRAVGTTTYEQYF,TGTGCCAGCAGTTTATCTTTTAGGGCTGTGGGGACTACCACCTACGAGCAGTACTTC